The next 28 T cell receptor beta chains were all read from a single sample in a study of brain T cells in children with intractable seizures. The method was immunoSEQ multiplex PCR; TCRdb's version includes in-frame clones alone and lacks a portion of them. Seen here are about 64,000 clones, around 95% observed once, and the top ten hold 0.3% to 0.4%. This specimen consisted of peripheral blood, obtained at surgery. The receptors come from a boy younger than two with focal cortical dysplasia and intractable seizures.

This chain's CDR3 is CASSYVWGAQPQHF. The DNA of the CDR3 is TGTGCCAGCAGTTACGTATGGGGCGCTCAGCCCCAGCATTTT. The chain recombines TRBV6-5 with TRBJ1-5; D possibly corresponds to TRBD1 (5 bases). Trimming cost V 2 bases and J 6 bases, with 11 bases left between them. The length of the CDR3 is 14 residues. Germline-derived CDR1 and CDR2 are MNHEY and SVGAGI.

The gene calls are TRBV3-1 (or the pseudogene TRBV3-2) and TRBJ2-5; D may be TRBD1 (6 bases). Trimming left V 0 bases short and J 5 bases short, with 16 bases between. The CDR3 extends over 16 amino acids. CDR1 is LGHDT and CDR2 is YNNKEL in the germline V gene (reference sequence). CDR3 loop: CASSQEPPGARETQYF. CDR3 in DNA: TGTGCCAGCAGCCAAGAACCACCAGGGGCGCGGGAGACCCAGTACTTC.

This clone was counted a single time. The chain couples TRBV11-2 to TRBJ2-3; 8 bases are a match to TRBD2. Germline-derived CDR1 and CDR2 are SGHAT and FQNNGV. The CDR3 contains 16 residues. Unmatched junction bases numbered 3, after V lost 0 bases and J lost 1 base. CDR3 DNA sequence: TGTGCCAGCAGCTTAGACGGACTAGCCGGCACAGATACGCAGTATTTT. Translating it yields CASSLDGLAGTDTQYF.

CDR3 bases: TGTGCCAGCAGTTCGACAGCCTACGAGCAGTACTTC. It specifies CASSSTAYEQYF. This chain uses TRBV12-3 or TRBV12-4 with TRBJ2-7, with TRBD1 as a possible D gene (5 bases). V lost 4 bases, J lost 2 bases, and 6 bases lay in between. The CDR3 is 12 amino acids.

The chain combines TRBV7-2 with TRBJ2-3, with 10 bases identical to TRBD2. The CDR3 is 17 amino acids. Germline-derived CDR1 and CDR2 are SGHTA and FQGNSA. V gave up 0 bases and J gave up 1 base; unmatched junction bases: 4. The CDR3 nucleotides read TGTGCCAGCAGCTTAGCTAGCGGGAGGATAGGCACAGATACGCAGTATTTT. Its translation is CASSLASGRIGTDTQYF.

The rearrangement links TRBV6-6 to TRBJ1-5; TRBD1 might be the D (6 bases). Deletions cut 6 bases from V and 0 bases from J, with 15 bases between. From germline, CDR1 is MNHNY and CDR2 SVGAGI (reference sequence). The CDR3 consists of 16 residues. The chain's CDR3 is CASRTGFGYSNQPQHF. CDR3 in DNA: TGTGCCAGCAGAACAGGGTTTGGTTATAGCAATCAGCCCCAGCATTTT.

The chain combines TRBV5-1 with TRBJ2-3; 9 bases are shared with TRBD2. Unmatched junction bases numbered 3, after V lost 4 bases and J lost 0 bases. Germline V gene sequence: CDR1 SGHRS, CDR2 YFSETQ. This CDR3 comprises 15 residues. The CDR3 DNA sequence: TGCGCCAGCAGCCCTAGCGGGGCCAGCACAGATACGCAGTATTTT. Translating gives CASSPSGASTDTQYF.

This chain uses TRBV11-2 with TRBJ2-7; 8 bases agree with TRBD2. The germline V gene encodes CDR1 SGHAT and CDR2 FQNNGV. There are 14 residues in the CDR3. The ends lost 1 base at V and 3 bases at J; junction bases unmatched: 2. The CDR3 DNA follows: TGTGCCAGCAGCTTAGCAACTAGCGGCTACGAGCAGTACTTC. The encoded protein is CASSLATSGYEQYF.

This clone appeared a single time. The rearrangement joins TRBV7-2 to TRBJ2-2; 7 nucleotides align to TRBD2. Germline V gives CDR1 SGHTA, CDR2 FQGNSA. The length of the CDR3 is 15 residues. V was pared by 1 base and J by 5 bases, with 4 bases of the junction left unmatched. For the CDR3, the DNA is TGTGCCAGCAGCTTAGTGCGGGGAGGGACCGGGGAGCTGTTTTTT. Translated: CASSLVRGGTGELFF.

The rearrangement links TRBV27 to TRBJ1-1; D not certain. The CDR3 covers 16 residues. V shed 5 bases and J shed 3 bases, with 19 bases lying between them. From germline, CDR1 is MNHEY and CDR2 SMNVEV (reference sequence). The CDR3 reads CASSPESTGPDTEAFF. CDR3 nucleotide sequence: TGTGCCAGCAGTCCCGAATCTACTGGACCGGACACTGAAGCTTTCTTT.

This chain links TRBV7-3 with TRBJ2-1; TRBD2 aligns across 7 bases. The CDR3 consists of 15 residues. Trimming cost V 4 bases and J 0 bases; bases outside gene matches: 3. Germline V gene data show CDR1 as SGHTA and CDR2 as FQGTGA. CDR3 sequence reads: CASSYRTSSYNEQFF. DNA of the CDR3: TGTGCCAGCAGCTACCGGACTAGCTCCTACAATGAGCAGTTCTTC.

The chain joins TRBV4-1 to TRBJ2-7; 15 bases fit TRBD2. V dropped 4 bases and J dropped 5; count of bases not matched to a gene: 9. From germline, CDR1 is MGHRA and CDR2 YSYEKL. The CDR3 consists of 17 residues. CDR3 in amino acids: CASSPYGTSGRLNEQYF. For the CDR3, the DNA is TGCGCCAGCAGCCCCTACGGGACTAGCGGGAGGTTAAACGAGCAGTACTTC.

Here the CDR3 DNA reads TGTGCCAGCAGCGTCTCGGGACAGGGGTTCTACAATGAGCAGTTCTTC. Translation gives CASSVSGQGFYNEQFF. The chain couples TRBV11-2 to TRBJ2-1; 10 nucleotides align to TRBD1. Trimming removed 5 bases from V and 3 bases from J; junction bases left unmatched: 7. The CDR3 is 16 residues long. CDR1 and CDR2 (germline): SGHAT, FQNNGV.

V gene TRBV5-6 combines with J gene TRBJ2-3, with 9 nucleotides matching TRBD1. Germline CDR1 and CDR2: SGHDT and YYEEEE. The CDR3 contains 15 residues. J lost 2 bases, V lost 4 bases, and 5 bases had no gene match. Here the CDR3 DNA reads TGTGCCAGCAGCAAGGACAGGGGCTCCACAGATACGCAGTATTTT. It yields the protein CASSKDRGSTDTQYF.

V gene TRBV11-2 combines with J gene TRBJ2-5; D gene ambiguous. Trimming took off 1 base at V and 7 bases at J, with 10 bases between the two ends. Per germline, CDR1 SGHAT and CDR2 FQNNGV. CDR3 size: 13 residues. This chain's CDR3 is CASSLGDTGTQYF. The DNA for the CDR3 is TGTGCCAGCAGCTTAGGAGATACCGGGACCCAGTACTTC.

The rearrangement links TRBV15 to TRBJ2-1, with 11 bases fitting TRBD2. The germline CDR1 and CDR2 sequences are LNHNV and YYDKDF (reference sequence). The CDR3 sequence is 16 residues long. With 1 base clipped from V and 9 bases from J, the junction kept 8 bases outside the gene matches. This CDR3 reads CATSRGLAGTRVEQFF. CDR3 in DNA: TGTGCCACCAGCAGAGGACTAGCGGGGACTAGGGTTGAGCAGTTCTTC. Together with reference TRBV15 and TRBJ2-1, the CDR3 gives the full variable domain: DAMVIQNPRYQVTQFGKPVTLSCSQTLNHNVMYWYQQKSSQAPKLLFHYYDKDFNNEADTPDNFQSRRPNTSFCFLDIRSPGLGDTAMYLCATSRGLAGTRVEQFFGPGTRLTVL.

The CDR3 DNA reads as TGTGCCAGCAGCCATAAGGGGGGGGGAGCCAGAAATGGTCAGCCCCAGCATTTT. Amino acid sequence: CASSHKGGGARNGQPQHF. The rearrangement joins TRBV9 to TRBJ1-5; possibly TRBD1 for D (6 bases). CDR1 is SGDLS, CDR2 YYNGEE, per germline. The ends were cut back, 4 bases at V and 6 bases at J, with 26 bases in the middle. CDR3 length: 18 amino acids. The whole variable domain, filled in from reference TRBV9 and TRBJ1-5, reads DSGVTQTPKHLITATGQRVTLRCSPRSGDLSVYWYQQSLDQGLQFLIQYYNGEERAKGNILERFSAQQFPDLHSELNLSSLELGDSALYFCASSHKGGGARNGQPQHFGDGTRLSIL.

In its sample, this clone was seen once. The chain joins TRBV5-8 to TRBJ2-5; the match to TRBD2 covers 13 bases. CDR1 and CDR2 (germline): SGHTS, YDEGEE. The V and J ends lost 0 bases and 1 base, in that order; junction bases with no gene match: 3. CDR3 length: 17 residues. In DNA, the CDR3 is TGTGCCAGCAGCTTGGGGGGGACTAGCGGGGCCCAAGAGACCCAGTACTTC. It specifies CASSLGGTSGAQETQYF. Full variable domain (remainder filled in from reference TRBV5-8 and TRBJ2-5): EAGVTQSPTHLIKTRGQQATLRCSPISGHTSVYWYQQALGLGLQFLLWYDEGEERNRGNFPPRFSGRQFPNYSSELNVNALELEDSALYLCASSLGGTSGAQETQYFGPGTRLLVL.

The V gene is TRBV7-9, the J gene TRBJ1-1; no definite D call. Germline CDR1 reads SEHNR; CDR2 reads FQNEAQ (reference sequence). V lost 3 bases, J lost 0 bases, and 5 bases lay in between. The CDR3 sequence is 13 residues long. The CDR3 region is CASSFQMNTEAFF. CDR3 DNA: TGTGCCAGCAGCTTCCAGATGAACACTGAAGCTTTCTTT.

This chain links TRBV4-1 with TRBJ2-5, with D possibly being TRBD2 (6 bases). The germline CDR1 and CDR2 sequences are MGHRA and YSYEKL. This CDR3 spans 13 amino acids. V lost 4 bases and J lost 2, with 8 bases in between. CDR3 in DNA: TGCGCCAGCAGCCCCGGGACTCAAGAGACCCAGTACTTC. It specifies CASSPGTQETQYF.

The rearrangement links TRBV5-1 to TRBJ2-1, with TRBD1 identical over 7 bases. Germline V gene sequence: CDR1 SGHRS, CDR2 YFSETQ. The V segment lost 0 bases and the J segment 4 bases; nucleotides outside the gene matches: 4. The CDR3 covers 15 residues. The chain's CDR3 is CASSLGQGGYNEQFF. The CDR3 region has the DNA TGCGCCAGCAGCTTGGGACAGGGTGGATACAATGAGCAGTTCTTC.

The rearrangement links TRBV5-1 to TRBJ2-3; D may be TRBD1 (5 bases). Germline CDR1 SGHRS, CDR2 YFSETQ. This CDR3 region has 15 residues. Trimming left V 2 bases short and J 0 bases short, with 10 bases between. The CDR3 DNA reads TGCGCCAGCAGCTTACGGGCAGGGAGCACAGATACGCAGTATTTT. It encodes CASSLRAGSTDTQYF.

The chain has TRBV19 and TRBJ1-5; no clear D gene. The CDR3 runs to 14 residues. V lost 6 bases to trimming and J lost 7 bases, with 16 bases between them. Germline assignment: CDR1 LNHDA and CDR2 SQIVND (reference sequence). The CDR3 coding sequence is TGTGCCAGTAGCCGTGATTGGGATGGCCAGCCCCAGCATTTT. Protein: CASSRDWDGQPQHF.

The V gene is TRBV9, the J gene TRBJ2-3; 8 bases fit TRBD2. V shed 0 bases and J 0 bases; nucleotides not matched to a gene: 0. The CDR3 length is 15 residues. Germline CDR1 and CDR2: SGDLS and YYNGEE. CDR3 nucleotide sequence: TGTGCCAGCAGCGTAGCTAGCGGGAGCACAGATACGCAGTATTTT. Amino acids: CASSVASGSTDTQYF. The full variable domain, its missing parts supplied by reference TRBV9 and TRBJ2-3, is DSGVTQTPKHLITATGQRVTLRCSPRSGDLSVYWYQQSLDQGLQFLIQYYNGEERAKGNILERFSAQQFPDLHSELNLSSLELGDSALYFCASSVASGSTDTQYFGPGTRLTVL.

The V and J genes are TRBV3-1 (or the pseudogene TRBV3-2) and TRBJ2-1; 10 bases match TRBD2. Germline CDR1 is LGHDT and CDR2 is YNNKEL (reference sequence). V lost 4 bases to trimming and J lost 4 bases; unmatched junction nucleotides: 7. The CDR3 has 16 amino acids. CDR3 protein: CASSLLSGGAYNEQFF. For the CDR3, the DNA is TGTGCCAGCAGCCTGTTAAGCGGGGGGGCTTACAATGAGCAGTTCTTC.

The chain is built from TRBV5-4 and TRBJ2-7, with D perhaps matching TRBD1 (6 bases). The CDR3 contains 13 residues. Per germline, CDR1 SGHNT and CDR2 YYREEE (reference sequence). Trimming took off 3 bases at V and 3 bases at J, with 10 bases between the two ends. The CDR3 DNA follows: TGTGCCAGCAGCTCAACAGGGTTCTACGAGCAGTACTTC. Amino acid sequence: CASSSTGFYEQYF. Filled out from reference TRBV5-4 and TRBJ2-7, the complete variable domain reads ETGVTQSPTHLIKTRGQQVTLRCSSQSGHNTVSWYQQALGQGPQFIFQYYREEENGRGNFPPRFSGLQFPNYSSELNVNALELDDSALYLCASSSTGFYEQYFGPGTRLTVT.

The J gene is TRBJ2-3, the V gene TRBV5-1; 7 nucleotides align to TRBD2. CDR1 is SGHRS and CDR2 is YFSETQ in the germline V gene. The CDR3 runs to 14 residues. V lost 4 bases to trimming and J lost 0 bases; unmatched junction nucleotides: 2. CDR3 region: CASSASGSTDTQYF. The CDR3 region has the DNA TGCGCCAGCAGCGCTAGCGGCAGCACAGATACGCAGTATTTT. Full variable domain (outside the CDR3, taken from reference TRBV5-1 and TRBJ2-3): KAGVTQTPRYLIKTRGQQVTLSCSPISGHRSVSWYQQTPGQGLQFLFEYFSETQRNKGNFPGRFSGRQFSNSRSEMNVSTLELGDSALYLCASSASGSTDTQYFGPGTRLTVL.

The chain employs TRBV7-9 and TRBJ2-1; tentatively, D is TRBD1 (6 bases). V lost 5 bases and J 5 bases, leaving 19 bases between the germline ends. Looked up from germline, CDR1 is SEHNR and CDR2 is FQNEAQ (reference sequence). The CDR3 has 16 amino acids. The CDR3: CASSEKGTYRDNEQFF. As DNA, the CDR3 is TGTGCCAGCAGCGAGAAAGGGACCTACAGGGACAATGAGCAGTTCTTC.